These 23 T cell receptor beta chains share one sample of origin, sequenced in a study of Ad26.COV2.S vaccination and SARS-CoV-2 variants. Regarding treatment: 15 to 20 received Ad26.COV2.S at low or high dose, single or two shots; 5 received placebo; per-sample allocation not given. The samples were gathered on day 63 after the first injection of vaccine or placebo. Sequencing was performed with immunoSEQ multiplex PCR; in TCRdb, only in-frame clones are kept and a portion is missing. The sample lists 300,000 to 400,000 clones; about 82% were seen once. Specimen: peripheral blood, collected in a trial of Ad26.COV2.S vaccine versus placebo. The origin of the receptors is a person between 18 and 59 years old who received the Ad26.COV2.S COVID-19 vaccine or a placebo.

The chain uses TRBV3-1 (or the pseudogene TRBV3-2) and TRBJ2-5; D is ambiguous. V was trimmed by 4 bases and J by 1 base, leaving 4 bases between them. The CDR3 consists of 12 residues. Germline CDR1 is LGHDT and CDR2 is YNNKEL (reference sequence). The CDR3 coding sequence is TGTGCCAGCAGCCCCTTCCAAGAGACCCAGTACTTC. Protein: CASSPFQETQYF.

This clone turned up a few times. The chain is built from TRBV15 and TRBJ2-5; D unclear. V lost 5 bases to trimming and J lost 5 bases, with 18 bases between them. Germline V gives CDR1 LNHNV, CDR2 YYDKDF (reference sequence). CDR3 length equals 15 residues. The CDR3 sequence is CATSQAPWPDETQYF. CDR3 DNA sequence: TGTGCCACCAGCCAGGCCCCGTGGCCCGATGAGACCCAGTACTTC.

The gene calls are TRBV28 and TRBJ2-1; no definite D call. Trimming left V 3 bases short and J 4 bases short, with 16 bases between. Looked up from germline, CDR1 is MDHEN and CDR2 is SYDVKM. The CDR3 is made up of 16 amino acids. The CDR3: CASSFIDKPPYNEQFF. In nucleotides, the CDR3 is TGTGCCAGCAGTTTTATAGACAAACCCCCGTACAATGAGCAGTTCTTC.

V gene TRBV7-2 combines with J gene TRBJ1-4; D is undetermined. This CDR3 region has 14 residues. V gave up 3 bases and J gave up 5 bases, with 10 bases separating them. Germline CDR1 and CDR2: SGHTA and FQGNSA. The CDR3 is CASSLSQSNEKLFF. CDR3 coding DNA: TGTGCCAGCAGCTTGTCACAGAGCAATGAAAAACTGTTTTTT.

This clone was detected only once. The V call is TRBV9, the J call TRBJ2-7, with a possible D match to TRBD2 (5 bases). The CDR3 contains 15 residues. V gave up 3 bases and J gave up 4 bases, with 17 bases separating them. The germline V gene encodes CDR1 SGDLS and CDR2 YYNGEE. The CDR3 reads CASSAEPGFWYEQYF. CDR3 nucleotides: TGTGCCAGCAGCGCCGAGCCGGGGTTTTGGTACGAGCAGTACTTC.

This clone appeared once. The chain links TRBV19 to TRBJ1-1, with a possible D match to TRBD1 (6 bases). The germline V gene encodes CDR1 LNHDA and CDR2 SQIVND (reference sequence). The CDR3 extends over 15 amino acids. Between the trimmed V and J ends, which lost 9 bases and 1 base, there was a span of 18 bases. The CDR3 sequence: CASQLTGRGNTEAFF. Here the CDR3 DNA reads TGTGCCAGCCAATTGACAGGTCGGGGGAACACTGAAGCTTTCTTT. The variable domain in full, with the rest retrieved from reference TRBV19 and TRBJ1-1, is DGGITQSPKYLFRKEGQNVTLSCEQNLNHDAMYWYRQDPGQGLRLIYYSQIVNDFQKGDIAEGYSVSREKKESFPLTVTSAQKNPTAFYLCASQLTGRGNTEAFFGQGTRLTVV.

CDR3 DNA: TGTGCCAGCAGGACCGGGACTAGCGGGTACAATGAGCAGTTCTTC. Translated, it gives CASRTGTSGYNEQFF. V usage is TRBV6-5 and J usage is TRBJ2-1, with 12 positions matching TRBD2. Trimming removed 6 bases from V and 4 bases from J; junction bases left unmatched: 4. Germline V gene data show CDR1 as MNHEY and CDR2 as SVGAGI. The CDR3 sequence is 15 residues long.

The chain couples TRBV11-2 to TRBJ1-4; perhaps TRBD1 as D (5 bases). Germline CDR1 is SGHAT and CDR2 is FQNNGV. V shed 3 bases and J shed 8 bases, with 10 bases lying between them. The CDR3 runs to 13 residues. CDR3 sequence: CASSLQGWEKLFF. The CDR3 DNA is TGTGCCAGCAGCTTGCAGGGCTGGGAAAAACTGTTTTTT.

The chain has TRBV7-9 and TRBJ2-5; 7 positions match TRBD2. The germline V gene encodes CDR1 SEHNR and CDR2 FQNEAQ (reference sequence). Unmatched junction bases numbered 13, after V lost 5 bases and J lost 4 bases. The CDR3 has 16 residues. As DNA, the CDR3 is TGTGCCAGCAGCCCCCCACTGGCGGGGGTATCAGAGACCCAGTACTTC. It codes for CASSPPLAGVSETQYF.

The chain carries TRBV24-1 and TRBJ2-1; 7 positions match TRBD1. The V segment lost 1 base and the J segment 5 bases; nucleotides outside the gene matches: 10. The germline V gene has CDR1 KGHDR and CDR2 SFDVKD. The CDR3 is 17 amino acids. The CDR3 loop reads CATSDLPRQGPHNEQFF. CDR3 in DNA: TGTGCCACCAGTGATTTACCCAGACAGGGCCCCCACAATGAGCAGTTCTTC.

The chain uses TRBV9 and TRBJ1-1; a weak D match, TRBD1 (5 bases). CDR1 and CDR2 from the germline V gene are SGDLS and YYNGEE. There are 14 residues in the CDR3. Trimming removed 4 bases from V and 6 bases from J, with 16 bases in between. This chain's CDR3 is CASSPWRGRAEAFF. In DNA, the CDR3 is TGTGCCAGCAGCCCGTGGCGGGGGAGGGCTGAAGCTTTCTTT.

This chain connects TRBV5-1 to TRBJ1-1; the D gene is possibly TRBD1 (6 bases). CDR1 is SGHRS and CDR2 is YFSETQ in the germline V gene. The CDR3 runs to 17 residues. The V end was cut by 3 bases, the J end by 4 bases, with 22 bases between. In DNA, the CDR3 is TGCGCCAGCAGCTCCAAGCCAACAGGGTTCGATGGCACTGAAGCTTTCTTT. It codes for CASSSKPTGFDGTEAFF.

The chain recombines TRBV19 with TRBJ2-2; TRBD1 aligns across 8 bases. The trim removed 10 bases at V and 0 bases at J, leaving 4 bases unmatched. CDR1 is LNHDA and CDR2 is SQIVND in the germline V gene (reference sequence). The length of the CDR3 is 14 residues. Here the CDR3 reads CATRDRPNTGELFF. The CDR3, as DNA: TGTGCCACCCGGGACAGGCCGAACACCGGGGAGCTGTTTTTT.

The V gene is TRBV19, the J gene TRBJ1-2, with D possibly matching TRBD1 (5 bases). Trimming shortened V by 6 bases and J by 1 base, and 18 bases separated the two germline ends. Germline V gene sequence: CDR1 LNHDA, CDR2 SQIVND (reference sequence). The CDR3 has 16 amino acids. The CDR3 here is CASRGEKGTDNYGYTF. CDR3 nucleotides: TGTGCCAGTAGAGGGGAAAAAGGGACCGATAACTATGGCTACACCTTC.

The chain recombines TRBV12-3 or TRBV12-4 with TRBJ1-2, with D unclear. The CDR3 sequence is 13 residues long. Trimming cost V 5 bases and J 3 bases, with 10 bases left between them. In DNA, the CDR3 is TGTGCCAGCAGTCCAGACGGGGACTATGGCTACACCTTC. Amino acids: CASSPDGDYGYTF.

The chain employs TRBV6-6 and TRBJ2-7; D is ambiguous. The CDR3 contains 14 residues. The V gene's germline CDR1 is MNHNY and CDR2 SVGAGI (reference sequence). V lost 0 bases, J lost 6 bases, and 12 bases lay in between. The CDR3 region has the DNA TGTGCCAGCAGTTACTCCTCGGGTAAGAGCGAGCAGTACTTC. Translated, it gives CASSYSSGKSEQYF.

The rearrangement links TRBV7-2 to TRBJ1-2, with D perhaps matching TRBD1 (5 bases). V was clipped by 0 bases and J by 7 bases, with 9 bases between them. Looked up from germline, CDR1 is SGHTA and CDR2 is FQGNSA. The CDR3 is 13 amino acids. The CDR3 DNA sequence: TGTGCCAGCAGCTTAGCCAGGGATGGTGGCTACACCTTC. This sequence encodes CASSLARDGGYTF.

This clone was detected only once. This chain uses TRBV4-2 with TRBJ2-7; TRBD2 matches at 9 bases. The V segment lost 3 bases and the J segment 5 bases; nucleotides outside the gene matches: 14. This CDR3 is built from 17 residues. Looked up from germline, CDR1 is LGHNA and CDR2 is YNFKEQ. CDR3 amino acids: CASSHPTGGGGADEQYF. In nucleotides, the CDR3 is TGTGCCAGCAGCCACCCCACGGGGGGCGGGGGGGCCGACGAGCAGTACTTC.

V usage is TRBV11-1 and J usage is TRBJ2-7; D could derive from TRBD1 or TRBD2 (6 bases each). The CDR3 covers 14 residues. Trimming left V 6 bases short and J 2 bases short, with 14 bases between. The germline V gene encodes CDR1 SGHAT and CDR2 FQDESV (reference sequence). In DNA, the CDR3 is TGTGCCAGCAGTGGGGGGCAGCAGACCTACGAGCAGTACTTC. Encoded protein: CASSGGQQTYEQYF.

V usage is TRBV5-5 and J usage is TRBJ2-3; D ambiguous. This CDR3 comprises 12 residues. Trimming pared 5 bases from V and 6 bases from J, leaving 10 bases between. CDR1 is SGHKS and CDR2 is YYEKEE in the germline V gene (reference sequence). CDR3 in amino acids: CASSQTWDTQYF. In DNA form, the CDR3 reads TGTGCCAGCAGTCAGACCTGGGATACGCAGTATTTT.

The rearrangement joins TRBV3-1 (or the pseudogene TRBV3-2) to TRBJ1-5, with TRBD1 identical over 8 bases. The V gene end was trimmed by 3 bases and the J gene end by 5 bases; junction bases not matched to a gene: 3. Germline-derived CDR1 and CDR2 are LGHDT and YNNKEL (reference sequence). CDR3 length equals 14 residues. CDR3 sequence: CASSQDRVDQPQHF. The CDR3, as DNA: TGTGCCAGCAGCCAGGACAGGGTGGATCAGCCCCAGCATTTT.

The chain has TRBV11-2 and TRBJ2-2; D is possibly TRBD2 (6 bases). The CDR3 loop spans 15 amino acids. CDR1 is SGHAT and CDR2 is FQNNGV in the germline V gene. V was trimmed by 2 bases and J by 6 bases, leaving 13 bases between them. The CDR3 loop is CASSLSGGRAGELFF. CDR3 DNA: TGTGCCAGCAGCTTATCTGGAGGGCGGGCCGGGGAGCTGTTTTTT. Together with reference TRBV11-2 and TRBJ2-2, the CDR3 gives the full variable domain: EAGVAQSPRYKIIEKRQSVAFWCNPISGHATLYWYQQILGQGPKLLIQFQNNGVVDDSQLPKDRFSAERLKGVDSTLKIQPAKLEDSAVYLCASSLSGGRAGELFFGEGSRLTVL.

The genes are TRBV11-2 and TRBJ2-7; D not certain. V lost 3 bases, J lost 2 bases, and 8 bases lay in between. Germline V gene sequence: CDR1 SGHAT, CDR2 FQNNGV. The length of the CDR3 is 13 residues. The CDR3 nucleotides are TGTGCCAGCAGCTTTCCCCGCCCCTACGAGCAGTACTTC. Encoded protein: CASSFPRPYEQYF.